This T cell receptor beta chain was recovered during a study of CD8 T cells in ankylosing spondylitis. Worth noting for this clonotype: What it recognizes is unknown.

Molecular-barcoded quantitative 5'-RACE produced these TCR beta libraries. From the 5' RACE reads, TCRdb called clonotypes with MiXCR, one entry per CDR3 protein. The data show 350,000 or so distinct CDR3 sequences, approximately 8% seen once. General observations from the study: Ankylosing spondylitis blood appeared to be characterized by a TCR beta motif of roughly eight highly homologous variants. Earlier reports found some motif variants in synovial fluid and blood in reactive arthritis. Reports say disease-linked clones showed up significantly more in matched ankylosing spondylitis synovial fluid.

The CDR3 length is 16 residues. CDR1 and CDR2 from the germline V gene are SGHDT and YYEEEE. V lost 4 bases and J lost 0, with 14 bases in between. The chain is built from TRBV5-6 and TRBJ2-1, with D perhaps TRBD2 (5 bases). This receptor was taken from a male donor with ankylosing spondylitis. The sequenced sample was blood, either unsorted or a sorted T cell fraction (not recorded which). CDR3 loop: CASSGGRVYSYNEQFF. In DNA form, the CDR3 reads TGTGCCAGCAGCGGAGGTAGGGTGTACTCCTACAATGAGCAGTTCTTC. Supplemented by reference TRBV5-6 and TRBJ2-1, the full variable domain reads DAGVTQSPTHLIKTRGQQVTLRCSPKSGHDTVSWYQQALGQGPQFIFQYYEEEERQRGNFPDRFSGHQFPNYSSELNVNALLLGDSALYLCASSGGRVYSYNEQFFGPGTRLTVL.